This TCR beta chain was retrieved from a study of T cell responses to AZD1222 COVID-19 vaccine. The CDR3 spans 14 residues. After removal of 3 bases from V and 6 bases from J, the junction contained 7 bases not matched to a gene. CDR1 is KGHSH, CDR2 LQKENI, per germline. Data came from immunoSEQ multiplex PCR; TCRdb stores just in-frame clones and leaves some out. This table has some 200,000 clones, approximately 90% appearing once. The origin of this receptor is an adult in good health. The specimen comprised peripheral blood, sampled on day 0 of AZD1222 vaccination. This chain links TRBV18 with TRBJ1-1; 7 bases are shared with TRBD1. CDR3 in amino acids: CASSPGQAGAEAFF. DNA of the CDR3: TGTGCCAGCTCACCCGGACAGGCTGGGGCTGAAGCTTTCTTT.